Listed below are T cell receptor beta chains from one sample, sequenced in a study of OX40 agonist ivuxolimab in advanced cancers. Profiled with immunoSEQ multiplex PCR; TCRdb holds only in-frame clones, not every one. The sample includes approximately 73,000 clones, around 90% of them seen just once. Source: CD4+ or CD8+ T cells sorted from blood, taken in a trial of the OX40 agonist ivuxolimab. Receptors originate from an adult with an advanced solid tumor such as melanoma, head and neck, liver or kidney cancer. The CDR3 runs from the conserved cysteine through the conserved F or W. D genes are given only for firm matches. Not all rows give a size; the values are once, few, many and, for expanded clones, a class.

abundance | j_gene | d_gene | v_gene | CDR3aa | CDR3nt
- | TRBJ1-2 | - | TRBV7-8 | CASSLERSTVGYTF | TGTGCCAGCAGCTTAGAGAGGTCAACCGTCGGCTACACCTTC
- | TRBJ2-6 | - | TRBV9 | CASSETQGKPVWGANVLTF | TGTGCCAGCAGCGAGACTCAAGGGAAGCCGGTTTGGGGGGCCAACGTCCTGACTTTC
- | TRBJ1-6 | - | TRBV5-1 | CASSPLGARGDSPLHF | TGCGCCAGCAGCCCCCTCGGGGCGCGTGGGGATTCACCCCTCCACTTT
- | TRBJ2-7 | - | TRBV4-1 | CASSLTEGDLYEQYF | TGCGCCAGCAGCCTGACGGAGGGCGACCTCTACGAGCAGTACTTC
- | TRBJ1-1 | - | TRBV6-1 | CASRGGTAVRGEAFF | TGTGCCAGCAGGGGGGGGACGGCGGTCCGGGGTGAAGCTTTCTTT
once | TRBJ2-3 | - | TRBV10-3 | CAISVLIGSTDTQYF | TGTGCCATCAGTGTTTTAATTGGCAGCACAGATACGCAGTATTTT
- | TRBJ1-6 | TRBD1 | TRBV5-1 | CASSLPGTGNSPLHF | TGCGCCAGCAGCTTGCCCGGGACAGGGAATTCACCCCTCCACTTT
once | TRBJ2-3 | TRBD1 | TRBV11-3 | CASSLDGEGGTQYF | TGTGCCAGCAGCTTAGATGGTGAAGGGGGCACGCAGTATTTT
once | TRBJ1-1 | - | TRBV19 | CASREVGAAFF | TGTGCCAGTAGGGAGGTAGGGGCTGCTTTCTTT
- | TRBJ2-4 | TRBD2 | TRBV9 | CASSVSGTSFGIQYF | TGTGCCAGCAGCGTATCCGGGACTAGCTTCGGCATTCAGTACTTC
- | TRBJ2-7 | - | TRBV20-1 | CSARRGHEQYF | TGCAGTGCTCGAAGAGGGCACGAGCAGTACTTC
- | TRBJ2-5 | - | TRBV5-5 | CASSFAQHQETQYF | TGTGCCAGCAGCTTCGCACAGCACCAAGAGACCCAGTACTTC
- | TRBJ1-4 | TRBD1 | TRBV7-2 | CASSLGQPNEKLFF | TGTGCCAGCAGCTTGGGACAGCCGAATGAAAAACTGTTTTTT